This entry lists 13 T cell receptor beta chains sequenced from one sample in a study of beta chain features in type 1 diabetes. Study conclusions and caveats: Shorter TCRB CDR3s, moderately but significantly so, marked every one of the four CD4+ subsets in Type 1 diabetes patients.

These TCRs' antigens remain unknown. Every bit of the isolated RNA underwent reverse transcription, so sequencing read expressed TCRB transcripts. Assay used: immunoSEQ multiplex PCR; TCRdb lists only in-frame clones, some missing. The sample lists a few hundred thousand clones, roughly 12% occurring once. Sequencing used naive CD4+ T cells from blood. The receptors come from a young woman with type 1 diabetes.

In this sample, this clone turned up a few times. This chain connects TRBV19 to TRBJ2-1; D is uncertain. Trimming removed 9 bases from V and 15 bases from J, with 18 bases in between. CDR1 and CDR2 (germline): LNHDA, SQIVND (reference sequence). There are 11 residues in the CDR3. The CDR3 DNA is TGTGCCAGCAGAGGAAGTGGCGTGCTGTTCTTC. Translating it yields CASRGSGVLFF.

This clone has a handful of counts. The chain combines TRBV7-2 with TRBJ1-4; tentatively, D is TRBD1 (6 bases). The length of the CDR3 is 16 residues. V lost 5 bases and J 6 bases, leaving 19 bases between the germline ends. Germline values: CDR1 SGHTA, CDR2 FQGNSA. This CDR3 reads CASSRNRAAADEKLFF. Here the CDR3 DNA reads TGTGCCAGCAGCCGGAACAGGGCCGCGGCTGATGAAAAACTGTTTTTT.

The V gene is TRBV20-1, the J gene TRBJ2-5; no firm D call. The CDR3 spans 10 residues. The V gene's germline CDR1 is DFQATT and CDR2 SNEGSKA (reference sequence). V dropped 3 bases and J dropped 6 bases, with 5 bases sitting between them. Here the CDR3 reads CSASLQTQYF. The CDR3 DNA sequence: TGCAGTGCTAGTCTTCAGACCCAGTACTTC.

The gene calls are TRBV2 and TRBJ2-2; no definite D call. The germline CDR1 and CDR2 sequences are SNHLY and FYNNEI. The CDR3 extends over 12 amino acids. V lost 6 bases to trimming and J lost 2 bases, with 4 bases between them. The CDR3 DNA reads TGTGCCAGCAGCAGAAACACCGGGGAGCTGTTTTTT. This encodes CASSRNTGELFF.

V is TRBV11-2 and J is TRBJ1-1; unclear D gene. The CDR3 covers 15 residues. Per the germline V gene, CDR1 is SGHAT and CDR2 is FQNNGV. Trimming left V 0 bases short and J 5 bases short, with 13 bases between. The CDR3 loop is CASSLDGRSGTEAFF. In DNA form, the CDR3 reads TGTGCCAGCAGCTTAGACGGGAGGAGTGGGACTGAAGCTTTCTTT.

This clone was counted only a few times. J is TRBJ2-3 and V is TRBV7-9; 8 nucleotides match TRBD2. The V gene's germline CDR1 is SEHNR and CDR2 FQNEAQ (reference sequence). The CDR3 is 16 residues long. The V and J ends lost 1 base and 2 bases, in that order; junction bases with no gene match: 5. CDR3 protein: CASSLGTGLATDTQYF. DNA of the CDR3: TGTGCCAGCAGCTTAGGAACTGGACTAGCCACAGATACGCAGTATTTT.

The genes are TRBV11-2 and TRBJ2-3; maybe TRBD1 (5 bases). This CDR3 region has 13 residues. Between the trimmed V and J ends, which lost 7 bases and 2 bases, there was a span of 10 bases. CDR1 and CDR2 (germline): SGHAT, FQNNGV. The CDR3 region has the DNA TGTGCCAGCACAAGACAGCTCACAGATACGCAGTATTTT. It encodes CASTRQLTDTQYF.

The gene calls are TRBV11-2 and TRBJ1-1; a weak D match, TRBD1 (6 bases). Germline CDR1 reads SGHAT; CDR2 reads FQNNGV. Trimming took off 1 base at V and 7 bases at J, with 16 bases between the two ends. The CDR3 covers 15 residues. The CDR3 nucleotides are TGTGCCAGCAGCTTAGGGACAGCCGGAAAGGGTGAAGCTTTCTTT. Protein: CASSLGTAGKGEAFF.

The chain has TRBV4-2 and TRBJ2-7; 7 positions match TRBD1. The length of the CDR3 is 16 residues. Germline CDR1 is LGHNA and CDR2 is YNFKEQ. After removal of 0 bases from V and 0 bases from J, the junction contained 5 bases not matched to a gene. The CDR3 sequence is CASSQEGQASSYEQYF. The CDR3 coding sequence is TGTGCCAGCAGCCAAGAAGGACAGGCGAGCTCCTACGAGCAGTACTTC.

This clone was seen more than once but under ten times. The chain recombines TRBV5-4 with TRBJ1-2; 12 bases fit TRBD1. The CDR3 extends over 16 amino acids. V was pared by 0 bases and J by 4 bases, with 4 bases of the junction left unmatched. Germline CDR1 and CDR2: SGHNT and YYREEE (reference sequence). The CDR3, as DNA: TGTGCCAGCAGCTTGGGGGGGACAGGGGGCGTCTATGGCTACACCTTC. Translated: CASSLGGTGGVYGYTF.

The V gene is TRBV19, the J gene TRBJ2-3, with D maybe TRBD1 (6 bases). V dropped 7 bases and J dropped 2 bases, with 10 bases sitting between them. This CDR3 contains 13 residues. CDR1 and CDR2 from the germline V gene are LNHDA and SQIVND (reference sequence). The CDR3 DNA follows: TGTGCCAGTATCGGACAGAACACAGATACGCAGTATTTT. It specifies CASIGQNTDTQYF.

This clone was counted only a few times. J is TRBJ2-5 and V is TRBV18, with D possibly TRBD1 on 5 matching bases. The CDR3 runs 15 residues. Germline lookup yields CDR1 KGHSH and CDR2 LQKENI. V lost 3 bases, J lost 2 bases, and 13 bases lay in between. The CDR3 region is CASSPWTPDQETQYF. The CDR3, as DNA: TGTGCCAGCTCACCTTGGACACCCGATCAAGAGACCCAGTACTTC.

This clone occurred a few times. The J gene is TRBJ2-5, the V gene TRBV19; TRBD2 agrees at 13 bases. Germline-derived CDR1 and CDR2 are LNHDA and SQIVND (reference sequence). CDR3 length: 16 residues. J gave up 4 bases and V 4 bases, and 6 bases lay outside the gene matches. CDR3 protein: CASSTGTSGTPETQYF. In DNA form, the CDR3 reads TGTGCCAGTAGTACCGGGACTAGCGGGACCCCAGAGACCCAGTACTTC.